This entry lists 15 T cell receptor beta chains sequenced from one sample in a study of tumor-infiltrating lymphocytes in primary liver carcinoma (dated by TCRdb to the late 2010s). Blood RNA was extracted from unsorted whole blood using TRIzol reagent, and germline DNA was obtained with the DNeasy Blood & Tissue kit. Instrument on record: Illumina HiSeq 2500. TCRbeta-specific cDNA was reverse-transcribed from roughly 500 ng total RNA using a constant-region primer and ProtoScript II reverse transcriptase. Construction of the TCRbeta libraries relied on three nested rounds of multiplex PCR, following a slightly modified ARM-PCR procedure. Each of the first two PCR rounds ran for about 10 cycles and used multiplex TRBV1-TRBV30 forward primers together with a Cbeta reverse primer. TCRdb reprocessing: public reads trimmed at Q25 with fastp, clones called with MiXCR, in-frame beta chains kept. Each CDR3 protein gets just one entry, which takes the most common genes and DNA from the rows behind it. The sample contains hundreds of thousands of distinct CDR3 sequences, roughly 60% of them found a single time. The ten largest make up approximately 9% of the sample.

Source material: peripheral blood. The receptors were gathered from a man aged 40-55 years with primary liver carcinoma and hepatitis B virus infection.

As to this clonotype: An end of the junction does not agree with germline; a read error may underlie this. The chain is built from TRBV11-3 and TRBJ2-1; 8 bases are shared with TRBD1. Germline-derived CDR1 and CDR2 are SGHNT and YENEEA. The CDR3 is 15 amino acids. The CDR3 nucleotides are TGTGCCAGGTGCTCCGGGACAGGACCCTACAATGGGCAGTTCTTC. This gives the protein CARCSGTGPYNGQFF.

The CDR3 spells CAISVSGLTYKQYF. The DNA of the CDR3 is TGTGCCATCTCGGTGAGCGGGCTTACGTACAAGCAGTACTTC. The V gene is TRBV6-2 or TRBV6-3, the J gene TRBJ2-7, with D perhaps matching TRBD2 (6 bases). Trimming left V 10 bases short and J 8 bases short, with 24 bases between. Per germline, CDR1 MNHEY and CDR2 SVGEGT. This CDR3 spans 14 amino acids.

Note on this clonotype: The final CDR3 position lacks the conserved phenylalanine or tryptophan, pointing to a likely read error. The rearrangement joins TRBV6-1 to TRBJ2-7, with D hard to call. Trimming shortened V by 4 bases and J by 2 bases, and 6 bases separated the two germline ends. Germline CDR1 reads MNHNS; CDR2 reads SASEGT. The CDR3 covers 12 residues. CDR3 coding DNA: TGTGCCAGCAGTGGTTTGACCTACGAGCAGTACTAC. The encoded protein is CASSGLTYEQYY.

V is TRBV7-9 and J is TRBJ2-3; no clear D. This CDR3 contains 13 residues. V lost 0 bases, J lost 7 bases, and 8 bases lay in between. Germline V CDR1 and CDR2: SEHNR, FQNEAQ (reference sequence). This chain's CDR3 is CASSLAQTYTQYF. CDR3 nucleotides: TGTGCCAGCAGCTTAGCGCAAACCTATACGCAGTATTTT.

The V gene is TRBV6-2 or TRBV6-3, the J gene TRBJ1-2, with a weak D call TRBD1 (6 bases). The V and J ends lost 4 bases and 10 bases respectively, with 13 bases between them. The germline V gene has CDR1 MNHEY and CDR2 SVGEGT. CDR3 length: 12 amino acids. CDR3 residues: CASSSRQEDYTF. The CDR3 DNA sequence: TGTGCCAGCAGTTCGCGACAGGAAGACTACACCTTC.

In regard to this clonotype: This may be a read error, as it is one base from a much larger clone. This chain links TRBV6-5 with TRBJ2-3; 11 nucleotides match TRBD1. CDR1 and CDR2 from the germline V gene are MNHEY and SVGAGI. J was trimmed by 1 base and V by 10 bases; bases with no gene match: 10. This CDR3 region has 16 residues. CDR3 region: CANSQGQGAGTDTQYF. CDR3 bases: TGTGCCAACAGCCAAGGACAGGGGGCAGGCACAGATACGCAGTATTTT.

This chain connects TRBV29-1 to TRBJ2-7, with D possibly matching TRBD1 (5 bases). This CDR3 spans 12 amino acids. Trimming left V 8 bases short and J 3 bases short, with 14 bases between. CDR1 and CDR2 from the germline V gene are SQVTM and ANQGSEA. Here the CDR3 DNA reads TGCAGCCCAGGGAACAGAGTCTACGAGCAGTACTTC. It yields the protein CSPGNRVYEQYF.

The rearrangement joins TRBV5-1 to TRBJ2-1; 8 bases fit TRBD2. The CDR3 loop spans 14 amino acids. With V trimmed by 3 bases and J by 10 bases, 9 bases remained unmatched. CDR1 SGHRS and CDR2 YFSETQ come from the germline V gene. The CDR3, as DNA: TGCGCCAGCAGCTGGGGAGCGGGAGAAGAGGAGCAGTTCTTC. Translating gives CASSWGAGEEEQFF.

This sequence joins TRBV5-4 and TRBJ2-5, with D maybe TRBD2 (5 bases). V lost 2 bases and J 2 bases, leaving 22 bases between the germline ends. The germline V gene encodes CDR1 SGHNT and CDR2 YYREEE (reference sequence). The CDR3 runs to 18 residues. CDR3 sequence (DNA): TGTGCCAGCAGCTTACCAAGGACTCACCGAAAGGCACAAGAGACCCAGTACTTC. This gives the protein CASSLPRTHRKAQETQYF.

Notes on this clonotype: A much larger clone is a single base away; this may be a read error. This rearrangement joins TRBV4-1 to TRBJ2-1; the D is unclear. Germline values: CDR1 MGHRA, CDR2 YSYEKL. The CDR3 is made up of 16 amino acids. Trimming took 4 bases from V and 7 from J, leaving 20 bases between them. The CDR3 is CASSRVSQAGRNEQFF. The CDR3 DNA is TGCGCCAGCAGCCGAGTATCCCAGGCCGGGCGGAATGAGCAGTTCTTC.

This chain links TRBV29-1 with TRBJ2-7; the D gene is possibly TRBD2 (5 bases). This CDR3 spans 12 amino acids. Germline lookup yields CDR1 SQVTM and CDR2 ANQGSEA. V was trimmed by 6 bases and J by 3 bases, leaving 12 bases between them. In nucleotides, the CDR3 is TGCAGCGTAAGGACTGGGAACTACGAGCAGTACTTC. It is translated as CSVRTGNYEQYF.

As for this clonotype: The conserved final phenylalanine or tryptophan is absent from the CDR3, which likely points to a read error. The CDR3 protein is CDSSGSVTGTQYS. CDR3 coding DNA: TGTGACAGCAGCGGGAGTGTTACGGGTACGCAGTATTCT. This sequence joins TRBV5-4 and TRBJ2-3, with 8 bases aligning to TRBD2. CDR1 is SGHNT and CDR2 is YYREEE in the germline V gene (reference sequence). The CDR3 loop spans 13 amino acids.

The rearrangement uses TRBV4-2 and TRBJ2-7; 7 positions agree with TRBD2. The CDR3 loop spans 14 amino acids. CDR1 is LGHNA, CDR2 YNFKEQ, per germline. V lost 0 bases, J lost 12 bases, and 11 bases stayed unmatched. The CDR3 is CASSQDPRDYKRYF. CDR3 in DNA: TGTGCCAGCAGCCAAGATCCAAGGGACTACAAGCGGTACTTC.

With respect to this clonotype: The junction does not match germline at one end; this may be a read error. The chain uses TRBV28 and TRBJ1-1, with D tentatively TRBD1 (6 bases). Per germline, CDR1 MDHEN and CDR2 SYDVKM. CDR3 length: 15 amino acids. The CDR3 DNA reads as TGTGTCACAGGGAACAGGATCTCGGGGTCCACTGAGGCTTTCTTT. Protein product: CVTGNRISGSTEAFF.

About this clonotype itself: The conserved phenylalanine or tryptophan is not found at the CDR3 terminus, so this likely reflects a read error. This CDR3 reads CSHKRTGNTEAFL. As DNA, the CDR3 is TGCAGCCACAAGCGGACAGGCAACACTGAAGCTTTCCTC. V is TRBV29-1 and J is TRBJ1-1; 7 bases are a match to TRBD1. The CDR3 has 13 amino acids. From germline, CDR1 is SQVTM and CDR2 ANQGSEA. Trimming at V came to 8 bases and at J to 2 bases, leaving 8 bases not matched to a gene.